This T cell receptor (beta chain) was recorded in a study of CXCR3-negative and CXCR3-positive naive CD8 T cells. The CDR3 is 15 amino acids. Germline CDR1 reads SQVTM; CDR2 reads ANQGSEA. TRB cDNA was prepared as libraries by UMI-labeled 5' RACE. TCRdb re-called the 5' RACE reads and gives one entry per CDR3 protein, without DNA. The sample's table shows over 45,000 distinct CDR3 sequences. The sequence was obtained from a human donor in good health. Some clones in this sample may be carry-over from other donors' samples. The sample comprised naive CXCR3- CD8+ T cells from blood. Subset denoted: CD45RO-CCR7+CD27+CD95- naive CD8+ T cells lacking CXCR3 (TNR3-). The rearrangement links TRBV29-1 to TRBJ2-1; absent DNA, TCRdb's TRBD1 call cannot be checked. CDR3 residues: CSVEGGQGAYREQFF.